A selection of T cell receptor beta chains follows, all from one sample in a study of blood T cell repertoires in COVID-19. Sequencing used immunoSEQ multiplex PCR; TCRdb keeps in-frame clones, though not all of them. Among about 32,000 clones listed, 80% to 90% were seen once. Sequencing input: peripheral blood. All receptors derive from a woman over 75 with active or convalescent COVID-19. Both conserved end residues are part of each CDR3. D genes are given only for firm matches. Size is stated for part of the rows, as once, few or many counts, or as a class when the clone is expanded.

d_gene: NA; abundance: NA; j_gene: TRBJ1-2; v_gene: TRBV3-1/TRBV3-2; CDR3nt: TGTGCCAGCAGCCAAGGGGTAGGGAGCTATGGCTACACCTTC; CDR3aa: CASSQGVGSYGYTF
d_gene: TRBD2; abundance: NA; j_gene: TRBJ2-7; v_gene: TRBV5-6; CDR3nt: TGTGCCAGCAGGTATCTAGCGGGTGAATCTTACTCCTACGAGCAGTACTTC; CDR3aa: CASRYLAGESYSYEQYF
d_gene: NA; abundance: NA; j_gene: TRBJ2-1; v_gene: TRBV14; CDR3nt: TGTGCCAGCAGCCATAGTAATGAGCAGTTCTTC; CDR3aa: CASSHSNEQFF
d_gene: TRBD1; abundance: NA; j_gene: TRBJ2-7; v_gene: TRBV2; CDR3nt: TGTGCCAGCGGAGGACAGGGTTCCTACGAGCAGTACTTC; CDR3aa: CASGGQGSYEQYF
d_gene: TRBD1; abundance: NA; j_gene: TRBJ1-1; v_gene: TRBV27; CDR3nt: TGTGCCAGCAGCCCGGGACAGTTGGGGAACACTGAAGCTTTCTTT; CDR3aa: CASSPGQLGNTEAFF
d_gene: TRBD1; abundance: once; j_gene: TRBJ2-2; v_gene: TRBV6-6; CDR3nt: TGTGCCACTAGGGACAGACACACCGGGGAGCTGTTTTTT; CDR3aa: CATRDRHTGELFF
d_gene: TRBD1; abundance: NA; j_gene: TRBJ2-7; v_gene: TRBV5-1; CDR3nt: TGCGCCAGCAGCCTCAAGACAGGGGGGAGCTCCTACGAGCAGTACTTC; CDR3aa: CASSLKTGGSSYEQYF
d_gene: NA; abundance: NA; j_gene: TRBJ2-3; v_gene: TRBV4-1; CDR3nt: TGCGCCAGCAGCCAAGAGGTTTTGGGGGGAGCCCCCCGGACGCAGTATTTT; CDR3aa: CASSQEVLGGAPRTQYF
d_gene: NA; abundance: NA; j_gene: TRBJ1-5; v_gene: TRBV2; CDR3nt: TGTGCCAGCAGTGATATCAGGGGCAATCAGCCCCAGCATTTT; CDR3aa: CASSDIRGNQPQHF
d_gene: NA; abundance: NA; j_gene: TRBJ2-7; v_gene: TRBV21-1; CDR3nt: TGTGCCAGCAGCAAAGGGAAGAAGGGCGGGAACCGTGGCTCCTACGAGCAGTACTTC; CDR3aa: CASSKGKKGGNRGSYEQYF
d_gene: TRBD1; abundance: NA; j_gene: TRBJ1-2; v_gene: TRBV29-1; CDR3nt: TGCAGCGTTGTAGCGACAGGGCGAAACTATGGCTACACCTTC; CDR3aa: CSVVATGRNYGYTF
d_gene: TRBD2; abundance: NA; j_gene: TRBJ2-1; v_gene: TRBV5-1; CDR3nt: TGCGCCAGCAGCAGTAGCGGGGGGTTCTCCTACAATGAGCAGTTCTTC; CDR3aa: CASSSSGGFSYNEQFF
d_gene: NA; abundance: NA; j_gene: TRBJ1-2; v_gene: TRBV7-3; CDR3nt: TGTGCCAGCAGTCTATACACGGGGTATGGCTACACCTTC; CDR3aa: CASSLYTGYGYTF
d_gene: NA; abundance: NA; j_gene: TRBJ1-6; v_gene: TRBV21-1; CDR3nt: TGTGCCAGCAGCAAAGAGGGGCGGACGTTTTTTAATTCACCCCTCCACTTT; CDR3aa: CASSKEGRTFFNSPLHF
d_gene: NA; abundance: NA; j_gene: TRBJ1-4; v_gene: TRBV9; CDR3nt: TGTGCCAGCAACCGAATCGGGGGAAAACTGTTTTTT; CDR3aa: CASNRIGGKLFF
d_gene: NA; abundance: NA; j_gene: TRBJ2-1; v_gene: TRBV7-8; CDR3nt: TGTGCCAGCAGCTATGCTCGGAGGCCCTCCTACAATGAGCAGTTCTTC; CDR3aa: CASSYARRPSYNEQFF
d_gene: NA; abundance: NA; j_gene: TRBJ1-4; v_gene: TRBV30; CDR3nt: TGTGCCTGGAACTACCCTCGCAGGGGAGAGGAAAAACTGTTTTTT; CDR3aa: CAWNYPRRGEEKLFF
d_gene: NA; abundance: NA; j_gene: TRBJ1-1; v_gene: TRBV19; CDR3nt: TGTGCCAGTAGCTCCACCGGGACAAAAAACACTGAAGCTTTCTTT; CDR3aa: CASSSTGTKNTEAFF
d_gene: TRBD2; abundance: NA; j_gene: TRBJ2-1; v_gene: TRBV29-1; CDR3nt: TGCAGCGTTGTTTTAGCGGGAGTTTATGAGCAGTTCTTC; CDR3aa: CSVVLAGVYEQFF
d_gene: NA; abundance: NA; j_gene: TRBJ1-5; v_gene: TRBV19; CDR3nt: TGTGCCAGTAGTATCGGGGGGACTATCCATCAGCCCCAGCATTTT; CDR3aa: CASSIGGTIHQPQHF
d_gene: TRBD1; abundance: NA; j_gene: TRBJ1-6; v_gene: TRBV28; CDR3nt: TGTGCCAGCAGCTCCGGGACAGCCTACAGCTCCTATAATTCACCCCTCCACTTT; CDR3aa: CASSSGTAYSSYNSPLHF
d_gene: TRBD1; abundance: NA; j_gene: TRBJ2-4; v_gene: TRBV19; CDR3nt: TGTGCCAGTAGTAAAACCGGGACAGGGACCAAAAACATTCAGTACTTC; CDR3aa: CASSKTGTGTKNIQYF
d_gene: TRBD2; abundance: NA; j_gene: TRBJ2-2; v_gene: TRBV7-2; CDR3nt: TGTGCCAGCACCCAACTAGCGGGTAACGGGGAGCTGTTTTTT; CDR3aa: CASTQLAGNGELFF
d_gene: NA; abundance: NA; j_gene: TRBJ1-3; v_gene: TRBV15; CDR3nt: TGTGCCACCAGCAGAGATGAGAACACCATATATTTT; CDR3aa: CATSRDENTIYF
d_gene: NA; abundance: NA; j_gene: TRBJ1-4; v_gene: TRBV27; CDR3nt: TGTGCCAGCAGGCGAAGTAGTCGTCCTAATGAAAAACTGTTTTTT; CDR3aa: CASRRSSRPNEKLFF
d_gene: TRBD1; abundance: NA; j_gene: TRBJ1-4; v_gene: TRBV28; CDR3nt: TGTGCCAGCAGTTCCGGGACAGGGCGAGAAAAACTGTTTTTT; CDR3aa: CASSSGTGREKLFF
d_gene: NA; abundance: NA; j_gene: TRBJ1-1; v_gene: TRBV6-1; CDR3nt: TGTGCCAGCAACGGAGCGTGGGGCAATACTGAAGCTTTCTTT; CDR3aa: CASNGAWGNTEAFF
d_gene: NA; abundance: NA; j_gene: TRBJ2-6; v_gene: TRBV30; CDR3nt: TGTGCCTGGAGTGACAGGTCCTCTGGGGCCAACGTCCTGACTTTC; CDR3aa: CAWSDRSSGANVLTF
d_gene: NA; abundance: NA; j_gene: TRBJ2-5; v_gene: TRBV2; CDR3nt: TGTGCCAGCAGGCCCCACGGAGAGACCCAGTACTTC; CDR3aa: CASRPHGETQYF
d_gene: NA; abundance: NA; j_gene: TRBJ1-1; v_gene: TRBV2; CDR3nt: TGTGCCAGCAGGGTGGAGAGGGCCGGTGAAGCTTTCTTT; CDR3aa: CASRVERAGEAFF
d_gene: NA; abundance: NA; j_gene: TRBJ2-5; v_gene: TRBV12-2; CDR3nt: TGTGCAAGTCGCTTCCCTCTCCTTCTAGCGGTTGGGTGGGAGACCCAGTACTTC; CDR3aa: CASRFPLLLAVGWETQYF
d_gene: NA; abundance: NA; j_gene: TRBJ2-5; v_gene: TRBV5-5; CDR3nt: TGTGCCAGCAGCTTGGGGGGCGGGGCCCAAGGAGAGACCCAGTACTTC; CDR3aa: CASSLGGGAQGETQYF
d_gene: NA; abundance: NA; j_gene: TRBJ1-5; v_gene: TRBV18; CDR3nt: TGTGCCAGCTCACCCAAGGACAGTTATCAGCCCCAGCATTTT; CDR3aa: CASSPKDSYQPQHF
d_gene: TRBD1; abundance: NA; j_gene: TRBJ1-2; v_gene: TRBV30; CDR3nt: TGTGCCTGGAGTGAAGGGGGCGCATCTGGCTACACCTTC; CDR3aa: CAWSEGGASGYTF
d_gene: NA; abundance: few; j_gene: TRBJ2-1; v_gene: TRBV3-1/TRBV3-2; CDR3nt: TGTGCCAGCAGCCTCCGGGAGAGCTCCTACAATGAGCAGTTCTTC; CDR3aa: CASSLRESSYNEQFF
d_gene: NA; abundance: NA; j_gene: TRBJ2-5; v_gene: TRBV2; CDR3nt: TGTGCCAGCACCTTGGGCGAGACCCAGTACTTC; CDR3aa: CASTLGETQYF
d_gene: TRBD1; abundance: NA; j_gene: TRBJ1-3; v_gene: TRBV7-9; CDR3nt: TGTGCCAGCAGCTTAGAACAGGGGGTTTTTGGAAACACCATATATTTT; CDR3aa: CASSLEQGVFGNTIYF
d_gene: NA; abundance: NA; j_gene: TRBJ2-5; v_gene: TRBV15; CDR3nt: TGTGCCACCAGCAGACAGGGGATGCTACAAGAGACCCAGTACTTC; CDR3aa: CATSRQGMLQETQYF
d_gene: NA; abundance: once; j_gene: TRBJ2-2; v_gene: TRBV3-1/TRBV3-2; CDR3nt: TGTGCCAGCAGCCAAGGTTCCGGGGTCAACACCGGGGAGCTGTTTTTT; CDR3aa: CASSQGSGVNTGELFF
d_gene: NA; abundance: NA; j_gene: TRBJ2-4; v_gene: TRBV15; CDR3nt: TGTGCCACCAGGGTTTTTCCCATACTAGCCAAAAACATTCAGTACTTC; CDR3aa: CATRVFPILAKNIQYF
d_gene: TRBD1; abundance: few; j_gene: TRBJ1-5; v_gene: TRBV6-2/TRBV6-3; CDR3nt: TGTGCCAGCAGTTACTCTAGACAGGGGGTTGGGCAGCCCCAGCATTTT; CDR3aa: CASSYSRQGVGQPQHF
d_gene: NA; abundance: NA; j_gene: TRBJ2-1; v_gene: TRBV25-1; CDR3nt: TGTGCCAGCAGTGAAGGCAATGCATTATCCTACAATGAGCAGTTCTTC; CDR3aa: CASSEGNALSYNEQFF
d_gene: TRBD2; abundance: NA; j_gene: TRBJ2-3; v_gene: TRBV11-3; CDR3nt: TGTGCCAGCAGCCCCGGGACTAGCGGGGGCACAGATACGCAGTATTTT; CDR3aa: CASSPGTSGGTDTQYF